The text below deals with one T cell receptor beta chain. Its antigen is not identified. The sample comes from a study of cytotoxic CD8 clonotypes in ibrutinib-treated CLL. Study as a whole: Response was recorded as partial in some 24 patients and complete in 2; at median around 68 months, roughly 15 remained remitted and roughly 12 had progressed. Overall study findings and caveats: Rising at ibrutinib response, clonality subsequently fell back toward baseline at progression.

Generated by immunoSEQ multiplex PCR, the TCRdb table keeps only in-frame clones and is missing some. The sample shows some 200,000 clones, 75% to 85% of them seen only once. The V gene's germline CDR1 is MNHEY and CDR2 SVGAGI. Trimming cost V 6 bases and J 0 bases, with 12 bases left between them. The CDR3 length is 14 residues. This TCR was recovered from a human donor with chronic lymphocytic leukemia. This rearrangement joins TRBV6-5 to TRBJ2-7; D might be TRBD2 (6 bases). Sample: PBMCs, taken after 12 months of ibrutinib treatment. The CDR3 here is CASRGLAASYEQYF. The CDR3 region has the DNA TGTGCCAGCAGGGGATTAGCGGCCTCCTACGAGCAGTACTTC.